This T cell receptor beta chain was identified during a study of technical replicates of blood from a handful of donors. Profiled with immunoSEQ multiplex PCR; TCRdb holds only in-frame clones, not every one. The sample gives approximately 85,000 clones, about 91% of which show up once; more than 0.25% is in the top ten. The CDR3 runs 14 residues. J was trimmed by 3 bases and V by 2 bases; bases with no gene match: 2. CDR1 and CDR2 (germline): SGHAT, FQNNGV. Sequenced sample: T cells isolated from PBMCs. The V gene is TRBV11-2, the J gene TRBJ2-3; 7 positions match TRBD1. The sequence came from a human donor in good health. The CDR3: CASSLIQGTDTQYF. As DNA, the CDR3 is TGTGCCAGCAGCTTAATACAGGGGACAGATACGCAGTATTTT.